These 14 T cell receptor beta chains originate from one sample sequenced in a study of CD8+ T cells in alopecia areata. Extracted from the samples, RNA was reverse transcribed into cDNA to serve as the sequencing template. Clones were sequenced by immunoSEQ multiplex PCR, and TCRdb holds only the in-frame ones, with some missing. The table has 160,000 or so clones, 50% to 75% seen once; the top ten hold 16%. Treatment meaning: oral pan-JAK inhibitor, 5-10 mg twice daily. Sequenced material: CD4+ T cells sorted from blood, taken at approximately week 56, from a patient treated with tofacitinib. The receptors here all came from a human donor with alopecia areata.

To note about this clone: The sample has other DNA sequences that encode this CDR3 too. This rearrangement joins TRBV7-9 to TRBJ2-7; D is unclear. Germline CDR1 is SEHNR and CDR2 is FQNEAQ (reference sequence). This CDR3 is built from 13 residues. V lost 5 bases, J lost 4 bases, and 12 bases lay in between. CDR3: CASSLPGLYEQYF. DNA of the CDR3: TGTGCCAGCAGCCTCCCCGGTTTGTACGAGCAGTACTTC.

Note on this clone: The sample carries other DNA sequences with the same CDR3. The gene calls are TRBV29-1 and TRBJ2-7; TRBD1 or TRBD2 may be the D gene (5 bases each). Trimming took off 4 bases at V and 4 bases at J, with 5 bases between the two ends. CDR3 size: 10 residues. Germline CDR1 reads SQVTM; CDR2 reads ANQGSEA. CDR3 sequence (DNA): TGCAGCGTTGGGGGGTACGAGCAGTACTTC. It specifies CSVGGYEQYF.

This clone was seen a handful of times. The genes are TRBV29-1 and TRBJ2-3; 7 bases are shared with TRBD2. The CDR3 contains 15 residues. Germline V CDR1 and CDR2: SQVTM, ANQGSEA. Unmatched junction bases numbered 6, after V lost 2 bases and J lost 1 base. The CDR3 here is CSVEHTAGGTDTQYF. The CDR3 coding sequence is TGCAGCGTTGAACACACGGCGGGGGGCACAGATACGCAGTATTTT.

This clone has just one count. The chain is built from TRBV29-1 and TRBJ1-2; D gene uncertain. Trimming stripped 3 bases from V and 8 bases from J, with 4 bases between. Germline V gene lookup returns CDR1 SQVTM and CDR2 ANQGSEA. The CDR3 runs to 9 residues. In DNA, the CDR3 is TGCAGCGTTGATTTCGGCTACACCTTC. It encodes CSVDFGYTF.

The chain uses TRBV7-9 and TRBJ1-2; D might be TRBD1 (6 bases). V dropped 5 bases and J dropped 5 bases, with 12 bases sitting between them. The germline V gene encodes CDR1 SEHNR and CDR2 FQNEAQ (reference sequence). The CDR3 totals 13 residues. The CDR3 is CASSLADSYGYTF. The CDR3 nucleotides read TGTGCCAGCAGCCTCGCGGACAGTTATGGCTACACCTTC.

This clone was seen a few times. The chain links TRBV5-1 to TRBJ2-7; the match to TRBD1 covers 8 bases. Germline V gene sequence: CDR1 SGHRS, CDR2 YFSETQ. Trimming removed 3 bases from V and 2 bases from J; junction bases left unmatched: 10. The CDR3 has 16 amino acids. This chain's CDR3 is CASSYAAGTGAYEQYF. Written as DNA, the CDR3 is TGCGCCAGCAGCTATGCCGCCGGGACAGGCGCCTACGAGCAGTACTTC.

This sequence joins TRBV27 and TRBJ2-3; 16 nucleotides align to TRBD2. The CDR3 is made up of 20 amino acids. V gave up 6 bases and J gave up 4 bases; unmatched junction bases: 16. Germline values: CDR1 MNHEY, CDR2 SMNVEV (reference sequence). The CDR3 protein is CASSREGLAGGAQHADTQYF. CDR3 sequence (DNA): TGTGCCAGCAGCAGAGAGGGACTAGCGGGGGGGGCCCAACACGCAGATACGCAGTATTTT.

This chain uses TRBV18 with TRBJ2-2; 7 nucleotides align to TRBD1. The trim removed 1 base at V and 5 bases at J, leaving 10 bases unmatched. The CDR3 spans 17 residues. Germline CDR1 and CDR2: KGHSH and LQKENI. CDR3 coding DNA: TGTGCCAGCTCACCACGAAATAACAGGGGCGGTACCGGGGAGCTGTTTTTT. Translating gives CASSPRNNRGGTGELFF.

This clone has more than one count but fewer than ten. CDR3 sequence: CSVGTGETQYF. CDR3 nucleotides: TGCAGCGTTGGGACGGGAGAGACCCAGTACTTC. The chain couples TRBV29-1 to TRBJ2-5; D is undetermined. CDR3 length: 11 residues. Germline values: CDR1 SQVTM, CDR2 ANQGSEA. V was shortened by 4 bases and J by 4 bases, with 7 bases between the two germline ends.

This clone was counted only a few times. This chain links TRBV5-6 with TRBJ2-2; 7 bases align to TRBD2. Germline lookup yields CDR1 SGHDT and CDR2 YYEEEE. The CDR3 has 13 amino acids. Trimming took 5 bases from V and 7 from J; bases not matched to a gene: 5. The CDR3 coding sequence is TGTGCCAGCAGTCCCACGGGAGGCGGGGAGCTGTTTTTT. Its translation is CASSPTGGGELFF. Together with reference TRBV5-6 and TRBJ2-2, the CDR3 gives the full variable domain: DAGVTQSPTHLIKTRGQQVTLRCSPKSGHDTVSWYQQALGQGPQFIFQYYEEEERQRGNFPDRFSGHQFPNYSSELNVNALLLGDSALYLCASSPTGGGELFFGEGSRLTVL.

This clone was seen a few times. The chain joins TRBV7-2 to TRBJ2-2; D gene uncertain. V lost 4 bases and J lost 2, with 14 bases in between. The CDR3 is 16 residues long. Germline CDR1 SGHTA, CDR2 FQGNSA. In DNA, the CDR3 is TGTGCCAGCAGCTACCCCGGATCCACCAACACCGGGGAGCTGTTTTTT. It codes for CASSYPGSTNTGELFF.

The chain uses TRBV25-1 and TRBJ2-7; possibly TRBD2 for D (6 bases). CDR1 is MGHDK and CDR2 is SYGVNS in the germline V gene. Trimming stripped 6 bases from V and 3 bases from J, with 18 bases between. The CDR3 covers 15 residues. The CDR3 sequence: CASSPLRGTYYEQYF. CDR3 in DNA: TGTGCCAGCAGCCCATTACGCGGGACCTACTACGAGCAGTACTTC.

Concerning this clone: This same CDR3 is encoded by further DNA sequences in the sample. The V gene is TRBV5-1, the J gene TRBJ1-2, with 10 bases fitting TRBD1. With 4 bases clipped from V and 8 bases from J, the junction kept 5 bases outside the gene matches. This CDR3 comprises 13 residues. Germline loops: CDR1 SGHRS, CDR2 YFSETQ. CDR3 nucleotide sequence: TGCGCCAGCAGCCCCGACAGGGGGCAAGGCTACACCTTC. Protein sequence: CASSPDRGQGYTF.

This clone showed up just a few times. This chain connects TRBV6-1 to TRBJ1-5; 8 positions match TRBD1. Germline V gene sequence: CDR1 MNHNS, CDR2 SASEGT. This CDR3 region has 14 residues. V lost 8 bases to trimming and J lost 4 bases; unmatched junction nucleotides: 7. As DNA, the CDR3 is TGTGCCAGCCAAACCGGGACAGGAAATCAGCCCCAGCATTTT. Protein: CASQTGTGNQPQHF.